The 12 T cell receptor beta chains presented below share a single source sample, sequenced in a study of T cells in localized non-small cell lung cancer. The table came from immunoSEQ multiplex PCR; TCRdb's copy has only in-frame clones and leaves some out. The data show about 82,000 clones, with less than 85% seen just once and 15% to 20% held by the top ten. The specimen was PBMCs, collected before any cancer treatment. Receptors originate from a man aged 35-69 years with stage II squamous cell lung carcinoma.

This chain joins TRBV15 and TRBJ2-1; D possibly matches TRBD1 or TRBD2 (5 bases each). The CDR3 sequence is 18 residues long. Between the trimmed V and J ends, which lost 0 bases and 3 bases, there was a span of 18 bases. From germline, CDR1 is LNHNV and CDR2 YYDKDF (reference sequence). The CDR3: CATSRDRFLRGGYNEQFF. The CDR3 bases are TGTGCCACCAGCAGAGATCGGTTTTTGAGGGGCGGCTACAATGAGCAGTTCTTC.

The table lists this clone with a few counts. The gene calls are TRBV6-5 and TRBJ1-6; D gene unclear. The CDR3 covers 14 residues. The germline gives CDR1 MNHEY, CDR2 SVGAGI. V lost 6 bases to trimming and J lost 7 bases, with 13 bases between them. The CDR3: CASSAGSNNSPLHF. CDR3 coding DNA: TGTGCCAGCAGCGCGGGTTCCAACAATTCACCCCTCCACTTT.

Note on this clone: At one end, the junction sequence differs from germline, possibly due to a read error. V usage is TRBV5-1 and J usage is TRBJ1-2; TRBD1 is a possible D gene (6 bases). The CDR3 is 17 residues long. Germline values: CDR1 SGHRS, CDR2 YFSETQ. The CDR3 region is CASSPEAGLGQNSGYTF. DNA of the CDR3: TGCGCCAGCTCACCGGAAGCCGGATTAGGACAGAACTCTGGCTACACCTTC.

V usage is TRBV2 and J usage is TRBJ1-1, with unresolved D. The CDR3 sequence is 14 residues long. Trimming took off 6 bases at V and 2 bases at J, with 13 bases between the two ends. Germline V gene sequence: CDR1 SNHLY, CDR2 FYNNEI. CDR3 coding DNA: TGTGCCAGCAGCGCTACACTATACAACACTGAAGCTTTCTTT. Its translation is CASSATLYNTEAFF.

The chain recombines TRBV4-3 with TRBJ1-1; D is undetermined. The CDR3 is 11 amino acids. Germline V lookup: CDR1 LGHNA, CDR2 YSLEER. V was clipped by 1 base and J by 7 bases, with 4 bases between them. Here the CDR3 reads CASSQGDEAFF. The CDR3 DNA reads TGCGCCAGCAGCCAAGGAGATGAAGCTTTCTTT.

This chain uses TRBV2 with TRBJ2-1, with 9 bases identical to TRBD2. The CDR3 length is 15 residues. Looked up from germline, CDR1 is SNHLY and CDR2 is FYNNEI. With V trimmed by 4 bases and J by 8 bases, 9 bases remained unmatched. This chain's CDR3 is CASSGSSGVPHEQFF. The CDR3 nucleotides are TGTGCCAGCAGTGGGTCTAGCGGGGTCCCTCATGAGCAGTTCTTC.

CDR3 DNA sequence: TGTGCCAGCAGCCCTAGCTTCGGAGAGACCCAGTACTTC. This gives the protein CASSPSFGETQYF. The chain carries TRBV7-9 and TRBJ2-5, with D perhaps TRBD2 (5 bases). The CDR3 spans 13 residues. V lost 5 bases and J lost 4, with 11 bases in between. In germline, CDR1 is SEHNR, CDR2 FQNEAQ (reference sequence). The full variable domain, with the rest looked up from reference TRBV7-9 and TRBJ2-5, is DTGVSQNPRHKITKRGQNVTFRCDPISEHNRLYWYRQTLGQGPEFLTYFQNEAQLEKSRLLSDRFSAERPKGSFSTLEIQRTEQGDSAMYLCASSPSFGETQYFGPGTRLLVL.

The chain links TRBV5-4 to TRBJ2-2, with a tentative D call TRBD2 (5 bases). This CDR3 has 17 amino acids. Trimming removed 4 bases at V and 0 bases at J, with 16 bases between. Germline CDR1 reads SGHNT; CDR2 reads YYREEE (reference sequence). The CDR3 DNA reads TGTGCCAGCAGCCCGGCGAGGGCAGCCGCGAACACCGGGGAGCTGTTTTTT. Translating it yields CASSPARAAANTGELFF.

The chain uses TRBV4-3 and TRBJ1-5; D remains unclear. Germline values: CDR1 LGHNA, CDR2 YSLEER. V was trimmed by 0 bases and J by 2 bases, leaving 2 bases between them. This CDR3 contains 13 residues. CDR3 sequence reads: CASSQDRNQPQHF. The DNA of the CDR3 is TGCGCCAGCAGCCAAGATCGCAATCAGCCCCAGCATTTT.

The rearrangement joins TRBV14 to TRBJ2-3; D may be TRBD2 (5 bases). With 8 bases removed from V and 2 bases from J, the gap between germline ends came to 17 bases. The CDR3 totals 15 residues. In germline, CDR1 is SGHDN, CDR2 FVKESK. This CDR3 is CASGFRTGNTDTQYF. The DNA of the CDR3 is TGTGCCAGCGGGTTCCGGACGGGAAACACAGATACGCAGTATTTT.

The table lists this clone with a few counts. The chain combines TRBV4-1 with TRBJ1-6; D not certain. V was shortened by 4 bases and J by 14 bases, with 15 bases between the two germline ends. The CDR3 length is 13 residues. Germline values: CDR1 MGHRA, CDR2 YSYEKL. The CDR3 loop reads CASSLRAPGTLHF. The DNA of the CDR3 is TGCGCCAGCAGCCTAAGGGCCCCCGGGACCCTCCACTTT.

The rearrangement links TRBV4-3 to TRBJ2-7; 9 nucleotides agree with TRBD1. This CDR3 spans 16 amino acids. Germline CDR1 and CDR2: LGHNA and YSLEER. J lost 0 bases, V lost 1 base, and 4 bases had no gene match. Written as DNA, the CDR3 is TGCGCCAGCAGCCAAGGGGGACAGGGTAACTCCTACGAGCAGTACTTC. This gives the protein CASSQGGQGNSYEQYF.